This T cell receptor (beta chain) emerged from a study of Tregs in tolerant kidney transplant recipients. Study-level information: Sorting used antibodies to exclude donor cells. General observations from the study: Validation in larger populations is needed because few patients were studied.

Libraries were prepared by immunoSEQ multiplex PCR; TCRdb keeps only in-frame clonotypes and omits some of them. In the table there are approximately 17,000 clones, more than 60% of which are singletons. Germline-derived CDR1 and CDR2 are SGHAT and FQNNGV. CDR3 length: 13 amino acids. V was cut by 0 bases and J by 6 bases, with 7 bases left in between. In regard to this clone: The antigen is unknown.

The chain uses TRBV11-2 and TRBJ2-3, with D hard to call. This receptor was obtained from a human donor in good health. The sample taken for sequencing was Tregs from blood cultured with allogeneic cells. DNA for the CDR3: TGTGCCAGCAGCTTAGAAGGGCCGGATACGCAGTATTTT. Its protein product is CASSLEGPDTQYF.